The 25 T cell receptor beta chains reported below all come from one sample, sequenced in a study of shared clonotypes between healthy human individuals. TCRdb's table, derived via immunoSEQ multiplex PCR, lists solely in-frame clones and lacks some. The table lists 2 million to 3 million clones, 93% of them singletons, with 0.36% in the top ten. The sample consisted of naive CD4+ T cells from PBMCs. Specified subset: CD45RA+ positively selected. These receptors all stem from a man between 18 and 35 years old in good health. Some clones in this sample may be carry-over from other donors' samples.

The J gene is TRBJ2-5, the V gene TRBV6-6; D is ambiguous. This CDR3 has 13 amino acids. Trimming cost V 7 bases and J 2 bases, with 11 bases left between them. CDR1 is MNHNY and CDR2 is SVGAGI in the germline V gene (reference sequence). The CDR3 sequence: CASTLRRQETQYF. In DNA form, the CDR3 reads TGTGCCAGCACCCTTCGGAGACAAGAGACCCAGTACTTC.

The CDR3 region has the DNA TGTGCCACCTCGGGCTCTGGAAACACCATATATTTT. Translation: CATSGSGNTIYF. The chain has TRBV7-9 and TRBJ1-3; D is undetermined. CDR1 is SEHNR, CDR2 FQNEAQ, per germline (reference sequence). The CDR3 sequence is 12 residues long. V was shortened by 10 bases and J by 0 bases, with 7 bases between the two germline ends.

The chain combines TRBV5-5 with TRBJ2-7; tentatively, D is TRBD2 (6 bases). CDR1 is SGHKS and CDR2 is YYEKEE in the germline V gene (reference sequence). The CDR3 consists of 16 residues. V was shortened by 4 bases and J by 7 bases, with 24 bases between the two germline ends. This CDR3 is CASSPGGASATGEQYF. Here the CDR3 DNA reads TGTGCCAGCAGCCCTGGTGGGGCTAGCGCTACCGGTGAGCAGTACTTC. The full variable domain, with the rest looked up from reference TRBV5-5 and TRBJ2-7, is DAGVTQSPTHLIKTRGQQVTLRCSPISGHKSVSWYQQVLGQGPQFIFQYYEKEERGRGNFPDRFSARQFPNYSSELNVNALLLGDSALYLCASSPGGASATGEQYFGPGTRLTVT.

The V gene is TRBV11-2, the J gene TRBJ2-5; 12 bases align to TRBD2. The CDR3 runs 16 residues. Germline V lookup: CDR1 SGHAT, CDR2 FQNNGV. V dropped 4 bases and J dropped 5; count of bases not matched to a gene: 8. For the CDR3, the DNA is TGTGCCAGCAGCTCCACCTCCGGACTAGCGGGGGAGACCCAGTACTTC. Translation gives CASSSTSGLAGETQYF.

The J gene is TRBJ1-5, the V gene TRBV7-2; 8 positions agree with TRBD1. The CDR3 sequence is 13 residues long. Germline loops: CDR1 SGHTA, CDR2 FQGNSA. V lost 7 bases to trimming and J lost 6 bases; unmatched junction nucleotides: 5. The CDR3 protein is CASTQGGGQPQHF. The CDR3 nucleotides are TGTGCCAGCACACAGGGGGGCGGTCAGCCCCAGCATTTT.

The genes are TRBV6-4 and TRBJ2-1; TRBD2 agrees at 7 bases. The CDR3 runs to 13 residues. Trimming took 4 bases from V and 10 from J; bases not matched to a gene: 7. Germline loops: CDR1 MRHNA, CDR2 SNTAGT. DNA of the CDR3: TGTGCCAGCAGTGGGGAGAGCGGGACCGAGCAGTTCTTC. It yields the protein CASSGESGTEQFF.

This chain joins TRBV11-2 and TRBJ2-2; TRBD2 matches 7 bases. V shed 4 bases and J 2 bases; nucleotides not matched to a gene: 1. The CDR3 is 14 amino acids. Germline values: CDR1 SGHAT, CDR2 FQNNGV. CDR3 loop: CASSWDYNTGELFF. CDR3 coding DNA: TGTGCCAGCAGCTGGGACTATAACACCGGGGAGCTGTTTTTT.

The chain links TRBV28 to TRBJ2-1, with 13 bases identical to TRBD2. Germline CDR1 is MDHEN and CDR2 is SYDVKM. The trim removed 4 bases at V and 4 bases at J, leaving 1 base unmatched. This CDR3 contains 15 residues. The CDR3 coding sequence is TGTGCCAGCAGTTCGACTAGCGGGAGGTACAATGAGCAGTTCTTC. It encodes CASSSTSGRYNEQFF.

The chain uses TRBV7-9 and TRBJ2-3; the D is unclear. V was pared by 7 bases and J by 5 bases, with 7 bases between. The CDR3 has 11 residues. Germline CDR1 SEHNR, CDR2 FQNEAQ (reference sequence). This CDR3 is CASTDGDTQYF. Written as DNA, the CDR3 is TGTGCCAGCACAGACGGAGATACGCAGTATTTT.

This chain uses TRBV28 with TRBJ1-6; D gene uncertain. Germline values: CDR1 MDHEN, CDR2 SYDVKM. The CDR3 has 13 amino acids. Trimming took off 7 bases at V and 6 bases at J, with 10 bases between the two ends. CDR3 DNA sequence: TGTGCCAGCAAAGGTCAACTTAATTCACCCCTCCACTTT. Amino acids: CASKGQLNSPLHF.

The chain employs TRBV5-6 and TRBJ2-2; 10 bases match TRBD2. Germline lookup yields CDR1 SGHDT and CDR2 YYEEEE. The length of the CDR3 is 18 residues. With V trimmed by 1 base and J by 7 bases, 13 bases remained unmatched. The CDR3 loop is CASSLNPPSGRRRGELFF. For the CDR3, the DNA is TGTGCCAGCAGCTTGAACCCCCCTAGCGGGAGACGACGCGGGGAGCTGTTTTTT.

V is TRBV10-3 and J is TRBJ2-7; the D call may be TRBD1 or TRBD2 (5 bases each). V dropped 2 bases and J dropped 5 bases, with 10 bases sitting between them. CDR3 length equals 13 residues. Germline CDR1 reads ENHRY; CDR2 reads SYGVKD. The CDR3 DNA reads TGTGCCATCAGTGAGGAGGGGCTCGACGAGCAGTACTTC. Encoded protein: CAISEEGLDEQYF.

The chain uses TRBV5-5 and TRBJ2-7, with TRBD1 matching over 12 bases. CDR3 length equals 16 residues. Germline V lookup: CDR1 SGHKS, CDR2 YYEKEE (reference sequence). The ends lost 5 bases at V and 2 bases at J; junction bases unmatched: 8. The CDR3 coding sequence is TGTGCCAGCAGTCGGGGACAGGGGGCGGCCACCTACGAGCAGTACTTC. Protein: CASSRGQGAATYEQYF.

The J gene is TRBJ2-5, the V gene TRBV7-2; D is possibly TRBD1 (6 bases). Germline loops: CDR1 SGHTA, CDR2 FQGNSA. V was cut by 6 bases and J by 2 bases, with 10 bases left in between. There are 13 residues in the CDR3. CDR3 in amino acids: CASRGASQETQYF. CDR3 DNA: TGTGCCAGCAGGGGGGCTAGTCAAGAGACCCAGTACTTC.

As to this clone: This sample also contains other DNA sequences that code for the same CDR3. The chain combines TRBV28 with TRBJ2-7; 7 bases fit TRBD2. Germline assignment: CDR1 MDHEN and CDR2 SYDVKM. CDR3 length: 13 residues. The junction had 1 base not matched to a gene; V was cut back by 2 bases and J by 3 bases. The CDR3 nucleotides read TGTGCCAGCAGTTTAGCGGGGGACTACGAGCAGTACTTC. As protein: CASSLAGDYEQYF.

The chain recombines TRBV4-1 with TRBJ2-3, with a weak D call TRBD2 (6 bases). Looked up from germline, CDR1 is MGHRA and CDR2 is YSYEKL. The CDR3 is 15 amino acids. V shed 6 bases and J shed 2 bases, with 15 bases lying between them. This chain's CDR3 is CASRPWGLSTDTQYF. CDR3 in DNA: TGCGCCAGCAGGCCCTGGGGACTTTCCACAGATACGCAGTATTTT.

The V gene is TRBV5-1, the J gene TRBJ2-1; TRBD1 might be the D (6 bases). Trimming took off 2 bases at V and 1 base at J, with 16 bases between the two ends. The CDR3 is 17 amino acids. The germline CDR1 and CDR2 sequences are SGHRS and YFSETQ. For the CDR3, the DNA is TGCGCCAGCAGCTTAACCGGACAGTCGGGTTCCTACAATGAGCAGTTCTTC. Amino acid sequence: CASSLTGQSGSYNEQFF.

The rearrangement links TRBV6-1 to TRBJ2-3, with D uncertain. Germline CDR1 and CDR2: MNHNS and SASEGT. Deletions cut 4 bases from V and 1 base from J, with 9 bases between. The CDR3 loop spans 14 amino acids. The CDR3 sequence: CASSGVTRTDTQYF. In DNA form, the CDR3 reads TGTGCCAGCAGTGGGGTAACGCGCACAGATACGCAGTATTTT.

This clone was seen once. One junction end does not reproduce the germline sequence, and a read error may be involved. This chain joins TRBV6-6 and TRBJ2-7; D remains ambiguous. The CDR3 totals 15 residues. Germline assignment: CDR1 MNHNY and CDR2 SVGAGI (reference sequence). In DNA form, the CDR3 reads TGTGCCAGCAGTCACTCATGGGATAATATGCCCGAGCAGTACTTC. Protein product: CASSHSWDNMPEQYF.

This clone was detected only once. The gene calls are TRBV21-1 and TRBJ2-7; the DNA was not used to check the table's D call, TRBD1. TRBV21-1 counts as a pseudogene. This CDR3 is 23 amino acids long. The CDR3 nucleotides are TGTGCCAGCAGCAACTCCGGCTGTAAATCACGGGAGAAACGGGACAGGGCCGATTACGAGCAGTACTTC. Translated, it gives CASSNSGCKSREKRDRADYEQYF.

This clone occurred once. The rearrangement joins TRBV18 to TRBJ1-5, with 11 bases aligning to TRBD1. Germline lookup yields CDR1 KGHSH and CDR2 LQKENI. Trimming cost V 2 bases and J 5 bases; bases outside gene matches: 8. The CDR3 is 17 residues long. The CDR3 protein is CASSPFRGQGVDQPQHF. Written as DNA, the CDR3 is TGTGCCAGCTCACCATTTAGGGGACAGGGGGTAGATCAGCCCCAGCATTTT. The full variable domain, in which reference TRBV18 and TRBJ1-5 provide the parts outside the CDR3, is NAGVMQNPRHLVRRRGQEARLRCSPMKGHSHVYWYRQLPEEGLKFMVYLQKENIIDESGMPKERFSAEFPKEGPSILRIQQVVRGDSAAYFCASSPFRGQGVDQPQHFGDGTRLSIL.

The sample holds one count of this clone. This rearrangement joins TRBV6-6 to TRBJ2-7; TRBD1 might be the D (7 bases). Trimming removed 6 bases from V and 2 bases from J, with 14 bases in between. Germline V gives CDR1 MNHNY, CDR2 SVGAGI (reference sequence). This CDR3 has 14 amino acids. CDR3 in amino acids: CASRTSGGTYEQYF. CDR3 nucleotides: TGTGCCAGCAGGACCTCAGGGGGGACCTACGAGCAGTACTTC.

The rearrangement uses TRBV5-1 and TRBJ2-1, with 7 bases that match TRBD2. CDR1 and CDR2 (germline): SGHRS, YFSETQ. V dropped 4 bases and J dropped 8; count of bases not matched to a gene: 9. CDR3 length: 14 amino acids. The CDR3 loop is CASSQRDSTYEQFF. The CDR3 DNA follows: TGCGCCAGCAGCCAGCGGGATTCCACATATGAGCAGTTCTTC.

This clone appeared once. V is TRBV19 and J is TRBJ2-2; D unclear. Trimming cost V 4 bases and J 6 bases, with 9 bases left between them. Germline V CDR1 and CDR2: LNHDA, SQIVND (reference sequence). This CDR3 region has 13 residues. The CDR3 sequence is CASSKLRSGELFF. CDR3 bases: TGTGCCAGTAGTAAATTGCGTTCCGGGGAGCTGTTTTTT.

V is TRBV28 and J is TRBJ2-7; tentatively, D is TRBD1 or TRBD2 (6 bases each). The V and J ends lost 7 bases and 2 bases respectively, with 15 bases between them. The germline V gene has CDR1 MDHEN and CDR2 SYDVKM. The CDR3 extends over 14 amino acids. The CDR3 loop reads CASTNPGAPYEQYF. The DNA of the CDR3 is TGTGCCAGCACCAACCCGGGGGCCCCCTACGAGCAGTACTTC.